This TCR beta chain was sequenced in a study of CDR3 diversity in severe acne. V dropped 1 base and J dropped 0 bases, with 10 bases sitting between them. This CDR3 contains 16 residues. Looked up from germline, CDR1 is SGHVS and CDR2 is FQNEAQ. TCRdb reprocessed the PCR reads via MiXCR and lists one record per CDR3 protein. The sample carries more than 85,000 distinct CDR3 sequences, roughly half recorded once. V and J are TRBV7-8 and TRBJ2-1; no firm D call. Specimen: blood. The receptor comes from a male donor with acne. DNA for the CDR3: TGTGCCAGCAGCTTAGGGACCATGGGCTCCTACAATGAGCAGTTCTTC. This sequence encodes CASSLGTMGSYNEQFF.